These T cell receptor beta chains were read from a single sample in a study of blood T cell repertoires in COVID-19. This table comes from immunoSEQ multiplex PCR, and its TCRdb copy is limited to in-frame clones, with some not included. The table shows approximately 220,000 clones, with 80% to 90% occurring only once. Sequenced sample: PBMCs or T cells enriched from blood (not recorded which). These receptors were taken from a woman aged 18-29 years in a cohort exposed to, infected with or recovered from COVID-19 (not recorded which). Each CDR3 is given with its conserved first and last residue. The D gene is left open where the match is weak. Clone size appears in some rows only: once, few, many, or a class for an expanded clone.

NA	TRBV12-5	NA	TRBJ2-5	CASGLGEETQYF	TGTGCTAGTGGTTTGGGCGAAGAGACCCAGTACTTC
NA	TRBV9	TRBD2	TRBJ2-1	CASSVGTSRGEQFF	TGTGCCAGCAGCGTAGGGACTAGTCGGGGTGAGCAGTTCTTC
NA	TRBV5-1	TRBD2	TRBJ2-1	CASSFLLAGDGNEQFF	TGCGCCAGCAGCTTCCTACTAGCGGGGGATGGCAATGAGCAGTTCTTC
NA	TRBV15	TRBD2	TRBJ2-3	CATSRDLWSGGRTDTQYF	TGTGCCACCAGCAGAGACCTCTGGAGCGGGGGACGCACAGATACGCAGTATTTT
NA	TRBV7-2	TRBD1	TRBJ2-7	CASSRGQGGSEQYF	TGTGCCAGCAGCCGCGGACAGGGGGGATCCGAGCAGTACTTC
NA	TRBV5-1	NA	TRBJ2-1	CASSPDRESYMSQFF	TGCGCCAGCAGCCCGGATCGGGAATCCTACATGTCGCAGTTCTTC
once	TRBV4-2	NA	TRBJ1-1	CASSHPTGQTNTEAFF	TGTGCCAGCAGCCATCCCACCGGACAGACGAACACTGAAGCTTTCTTT
NA	TRBV5-6	NA	TRBJ1-2	CASSIGTAVYGYTF	TGTGCCAGCAGCATCGGAACAGCCGTCTATGGCTACACCTTC
NA	TRBV10-3	TRBD1	TRBJ1-2	CAVAGTVYGYTF	TGTGCCGTGGCCGGGACAGTCTATGGCTACACCTTC
NA	TRBV19	NA	TRBJ1-2	CASREVSNNYGYTF	TGTGCCAGTAGGGAGGTCAGTAATAACTATGGCTACACCTTC
NA	TRBV7-8	NA	TRBJ2-1	CASSTDNEQFF	TGTGCCAGCAGCACAGACAATGAGCAGTTCTTC
NA	TRBV5-1	TRBD1	TRBJ2-2	CASSLTGQGNTGELFF	TGCGCCAGCAGCCTCACCGGACAGGGGAACACCGGGGAGCTGTTTTTT
NA	TRBV27	TRBD2	TRBJ2-1	CASNPRAGGHNEQFF	TGTGCCAGCAACCCCCGAGCGGGAGGCCACAATGAGCAGTTCTTC
NA	TRBV3-1/TRBV3-2	NA	TRBJ2-3	CASSQGTYTDTQYF	TGTGCCAGCAGCCAAGGGACTTACACAGATACGCAGTATTTT
few	TRBV7-9	TRBD1	TRBJ1-3	CASSKQGASGNTIYF	TGTGCCAGCAGCAAACAGGGGGCATCAGGAAACACCATATATTTT
NA	TRBV6-5	TRBD1	TRBJ1-1	CASSRTGGNTEAFF	TGTGCCAGCAGTAGAACAGGGGGGAACACTGAAGCTTTCTTT
NA	TRBV6-5	NA	TRBJ1-5	CATTPQGEDQPQHF	TGTGCCACGACTCCACAGGGTGAGGATCAGCCCCAGCATTTT
NA	TRBV2	NA	TRBJ2-2	CASSEDPRRTGELFF	TGTGCCAGCAGTGAAGACCCTAGGCGCACCGGGGAGCTGTTTTTT
NA	TRBV5-4	NA	TRBJ1-6	CASSYQYPNSPLHF	TGTGCCAGCAGTTATCAGTACCCGAATTCACCCCTCCACTTT
NA	TRBV6-4	TRBD2	TRBJ2-3	CATSSGGSDTQYF	TGTGCCACTTCCAGCGGGGGCTCAGATACGCAGTATTTT
NA	TRBV27	NA	TRBJ2-7	CASSLTASYEQYF	TGTGCCAGCAGTTTGACAGCCTCCTACGAGCAGTACTTC
NA	TRBV7-2	TRBD1	TRBJ2-5	CASSGRQGVRETQYF	TGTGCCAGCAGCGGTAGACAGGGGGTAAGAGAGACCCAGTACTTC
NA	TRBV19	TRBD2	TRBJ2-5	CASSLGLALIEETQYF	TGTGCCAGTAGTCTGGGACTAGCGTTGATTGAGGAGACCCAGTACTTC
NA	TRBV11-3	TRBD2	TRBJ2-3	CASGAGRRDTQYF	TGTGCCAGCGGAGCGGGAAGGAGGGATACGCAGTATTTT
NA	TRBV5-4	NA	TRBJ2-2	CASSSARGGELFF	TGTGCCAGCAGCTCCGCACGGGGCGGGGAGCTGTTTTTT
once	TRBV2	NA	TRBJ2-5	CASSARLVGETQYF	TGTGCCAGCAGCGCTAGACTAGTAGGAGAGACCCAGTACTTC
NA	TRBV6-5	TRBD2	TRBJ2-7	CASSHYLSGKVYEQYF	TGTGCCAGCAGTCACTATCTTAGCGGGAAAGTGTACGAGCAGTACTTC
NA	TRBV2	TRBD2	TRBJ2-5	CASSREGSSQETQYF	TGTGCCAGCAGCCGGGAGGGGAGCAGTCAAGAGACCCAGTACTTC
NA	TRBV9	NA	TRBJ1-3	CASSVGGGNTIYF	TGTGCCAGCAGCGTAGGCGGGGGAAACACCATATATTTT
NA	TRBV5-6	NA	TRBJ1-2	CASSLAGFRYGYTF	TGTGCCAGCAGCTTGGCAGGGTTTCGCTATGGCTACACCTTC
NA	TRBV7-3	NA	TRBJ1-6	CASSLGAGTSYNSPLHF	TGTGCCAGCAGCTTAGGGGCCGGGACATCCTATAATTCACCCCTCCACTTT
NA	TRBV11-3	TRBD1	TRBJ2-7	CASSLRDRGLEQYF	TGTGCCAGCAGCCTACGGGACAGGGGGCTCGAGCAGTACTTC
NA	TRBV6-2/TRBV6-3	TRBD1	TRBJ2-5	CASSYIDRGLGVKTQYF	TGTGCCAGCAGTTACATAGACAGGGGGCTCGGGGTAAAGACCCAGTACTTC
once	TRBV2	TRBD1	TRBJ1-2	CASSQQGNYGYTF	TGTGCCAGCAGCCAACAGGGGAACTATGGCTACACCTTC
NA	TRBV2	NA	TRBJ1-1	CASSVAGDTEAFF	TGTGCCAGCAGTGTAGCGGGAGACACTGAAGCTTTCTTT
NA	TRBV4-2	TRBD2	TRBJ2-1	CASSPGGVSNDEQFF	TGTGCCAGCAGCCCCGGGGGGGTTAGTAACGATGAGCAGTTCTTC
NA	TRBV7-9	TRBD2	TRBJ2-3	CASASGGADTQYF	TGTGCCAGTGCTAGCGGTGGGGCAGATACGCAGTATTTT
NA	TRBV7-9	NA	TRBJ2-1	CASSLVQGAYNEQFF	TGTGCCAGCAGCTTAGTACAGGGTGCCTACAATGAGCAGTTCTTC
NA	TRBV9	NA	TRBJ2-5	CASSHSGSLGETQYF	TGTGCCAGCAGCCATAGCGGTTCACTGGGGGAGACCCAGTACTTC
NA	TRBV15	NA	TRBJ1-1	CATSRDTGMNTEAFF	TGTGCCACCAGCAGAGATACAGGGATGAACACTGAAGCTTTCTTT
NA	TRBV5-1	TRBD1	TRBJ1-4	CASSSDRGNEKLFF	TGCGCCAGCAGCTCGGACAGGGGTAATGAAAAACTGTTTTTT
NA	TRBV28	NA	TRBJ2-3	CASSVASNLADTQYF	TGTGCCAGCAGTGTAGCCAGTAACCTGGCGGATACGCAGTATTTT
NA	TRBV19	TRBD1	TRBJ1-5	CASGGQGRNQPQHF	TGTGCCAGTGGGGGACAGGGGAGGAATCAGCCCCAGCATTTT
NA	TRBV2	NA	TRBJ1-6	CASSGAVSSYNSPLHF	TGTGCCAGCAGTGGGGCTGTCAGTTCCTATAATTCACCCCTCCACTTT
few	TRBV11-2	TRBD1	TRBJ1-1	CASSRTGGMNTEAFF	TGTGCCAGCAGCCGGACAGGGGGAATGAACACTGAAGCTTTCTTT
NA	TRBV13	TRBD2	TRBJ2-7	CASSLGASGAYEQYF	TGTGCCAGCAGCTTAGGGGCTAGCGGAGCCTACGAGCAGTACTTC
NA	TRBV2	TRBD1	TRBJ1-2	CASRDRDPGYTF	TGTGCCAGCAGGGACAGGGACCCTGGCTACACCTTC
NA	TRBV9	NA	TRBJ1-2	CASTGGINYGYTF	TGTGCCAGCACGGGGGGGATTAACTATGGCTACACCTTC
NA	TRBV19	TRBD2	TRBJ2-1	CASSIWGLAGDYNEQFF	TGTGCCAGTAGTATTTGGGGACTAGCGGGGGACTACAATGAGCAGTTCTTC
NA	TRBV6-1	NA	TRBJ2-1	CASSEARVSVYEQFF	TGTGCCAGCAGTGAGGCCAGGGTATCGGTCTATGAGCAGTTCTTC
NA	TRBV5-8	NA	TRBJ2-1	CASSFVPHEQFF	TGTGCCAGCAGCTTCGTCCCCCATGAGCAGTTCTTC
NA	TRBV19	TRBD1	TRBJ1-1	CASSPQGAGVNTEAFF	TGTGCCAGTAGTCCTCAGGGGGCGGGGGTGAACACTGAAGCTTTCTTT
few	TRBV29-1	NA	TRBJ1-3	CSAGSMLRDTIYF	TGCAGCGCCGGATCGATGCTGCGGGACACCATATATTTT
NA	TRBV10-1	NA	TRBJ1-1	CASSDPGTGAEAFF	TGCGCCAGCAGTGACCCCGGTACCGGTGCTGAAGCTTTCTTT
NA	TRBV27	TRBD2	TRBJ2-1	CASSISAGGPGNEQFF	TGTGCCAGCAGTATATCAGCGGGGGGGCCGGGGAATGAGCAGTTCTTC
NA	TRBV9	NA	TRBJ1-4	CASSVTPREKLFF	TGTGCCAGCAGCGTTACGCCGAGGGAAAAACTGTTTTTT
NA	TRBV19	TRBD1	TRBJ1-2	CASSNTGGENGYTF	TGTGCCAGTAGTAATACAGGGGGCGAAAATGGCTACACCTTC
NA	TRBV27	TRBD2	TRBJ2-1	CASSLSGTSGSNEQFF	TGTGCCAGCAGTTTATCCGGGACTAGCGGGAGCAATGAGCAGTTCTTC
NA	TRBV2	NA	TRBJ2-7	CASSSEGGIYEQYF	TGTGCCAGCAGCTCCGAGGGCGGGATATACGAGCAGTACTTC
NA	TRBV9	NA	TRBJ2-5	CASSVEWSGTQYF	TGTGCCAGCAGCGTAGAATGGTCGGGGACCCAGTACTTC